This note documents a single T cell receptor beta chain sequence. The antigen is unknown. J gave up 3 bases and V 3 bases, and 5 bases lay outside the gene matches. The CDR3 is made up of 15 amino acids. CDR1 and CDR2 (germline): KGHDR, SFDVKD. This sample was included in a study of T-cell memory formation after mild COVID-19. Whole-study results and caveats: Some responding clones appeared in pre-infection memory, suggesting cross-reactive memory joined.

5'RACE primed from the constant segment yielded TCR alpha and TCR beta cDNA libraries bearing sample barcodes and UMIs. TCRdb independently ran MiXCR on the 5' RACE reads; one entry per CDR3 protein. The repertoire holds around 250,000 distinct CDR3 sequences, with 15% as singletons. The sample comprised PBMCs or a T cell subset sorted from them (not recorded which). This receptor was obtained from an adult woman who had mild COVID-19 (a few samples of this study predate the infection). Cell type and time point are not known. J is TRBJ2-5 and V is TRBV24-1, with 8 positions matching TRBD2. The CDR3 DNA reads TGTGCCACCAGTGATCAGGAGCGGGGGAAAGAGACCCAGTACTTC. It encodes CATSDQERGKETQYF.